The rows below give T cell receptor beta chains drawn from one sample of a study of blood T cells in healthy people across ages. TCRdb called the 5' RACE reads again in MiXCR, with one record for every CDR3 protein. The profile covers roughly 1.5 million distinct CDR3 sequences, with about 45% appearing a single time and less than 5% taken by the ten largest. Sequenced sample: blood. All receptors come from a woman younger than 30 in good health. Both conserved end residues are part of each CDR3. The D gene is left open where the match is weak. Clone size appears in some rows only: once, few, many, or a class for an expanded clone.

TGCAGAGCTCCCCTCGGCGTAGGCACTGAAGCTTTCTTT CRAPLGVGTEAFF - TRBJ1-1 - TRBV20-1
TGTGCCAGCAGCTACCTCGACAGGAGATCGAACACTGAAGCTTTCTTT CASSYLDRRSNTEAFF - TRBJ1-1 - TRBV9
TGCAGCGTTGAAGGGGGCGGCGCTGAGCAGTACTTC CSVEGGGAEQYF - TRBJ2-7 - TRBV29-1
TGTGCCAGCGTACTAAGGACAGCATCTTCCTACGAGCAGTACTTC CASVLRTASSYEQYF many TRBJ2-7 - TRBV21-1
TGTGCCAGCAGTCTCAACAGGGGGACGAAGGATACGCAGTATTTT CASSLNRGTKDTQYF once TRBJ2-3 TRBD1 TRBV7-9
TGCAGTGCTAGAGATAGTGGACAGGGGTATGGCTACACCTTC CSARDSGQGYGYTF - TRBJ1-2 TRBD1 TRBV20-1
TGTGCCAGCAGCGGCACACAGGAAAACACTGAAGCTTTCTTT CASSGTQENTEAFF - TRBJ1-1 - TRBV13
TGTCCCAGCAGCCCTTTAGCGGGGAGCTCCTACAATGAGCAGTTCTTC CPSSPLAGSSYNEQFF few TRBJ2-1 TRBD2 TRBV7-3
TGCGCCAGCAGCCAGACCGTAAGCGGGGCCTACGAGCAGTACTTC CASSQTVSGAYEQYF once TRBJ2-7 TRBD2 TRBV4-3
TGCAGTGCCCTCGCTAGCGGGGGAGGCACAGATACGCAGTATTTT CSALASGGGTDTQYF - TRBJ2-3 TRBD2 TRBV20-1
TGCAGTGCTAGAGATCTGGCGGGGGGGAACACCGGGGAGCTGTTTTTT CSARDLAGGNTGELFF once TRBJ2-2 TRBD2 TRBV20-1
TGTGCCAGCAGTATAACGTGGGACTCCTACAATGAGCAGTACTTC CASSITWDSYNEQYF - TRBJ2-7 - TRBV7-9
TGTGCCAGCAGTTTATGGAGGGGGCGAGCTGAAGCTTTCTTT CASSLWRGRAEAFF - TRBJ1-1 TRBD1 TRBV27
TGCAGCGTTGGAGGAGCGACAGGGGGACCAGATACGCAGTATTTT CSVGGATGGPDTQYF many TRBJ2-3 TRBD1 TRBV29-1
TGTGCCACCAGTGATTTGGGGGCTAGCGGTAACAATGAGCAGTTCTTC CATSDLGASGNNEQFF few TRBJ2-1 TRBD2 TRBV24-1
TGTGCCAGCAGCTTGTCGCCCGGGCGTTACGAGCAGTACTTC CASSLSPGRYEQYF few TRBJ2-7 - TRBV5-8
TGTGCCAGCAGTTCCTCTGGGCAGTATGGCTACACCTTC CASSSSGQYGYTF - TRBJ1-2 - TRBV12-3/TRBV12-4
TGTGCCAGCACCTCACCAGGACTAGCGGGAGGTAATGAGCAGTTCTTC CASTSPGLAGGNEQFF few TRBJ2-1 TRBD2 TRBV27
TGTGCCAGCAGTGTTGGACAGGGGCTGAACACTGAAGCTTTCTTT CASSVGQGLNTEAFF few TRBJ1-1 TRBD1 TRBV2
TGTGCCAGCAGCCTAGGACTAGCGGGATTAAAGAACGAGCAGTACTTC CASSLGLAGLKNEQYF - TRBJ2-7 TRBD2 TRBV7-2
TGTGCCAGCAGTGCCGAGGCTTACAATGAGCAGTTCTTC CASSAEAYNEQFF - TRBJ2-1 - TRBV2
TGCAGTGCCAGACTAGCGGGAGGGCCGGAAGATACGCAGTATTTT CSARLAGGPEDTQYF once TRBJ2-3 TRBD2 TRBV20-1
TGTGCCAGCAGTGAACACTCAGAGTCCTACGAGCAGTACTTC CASSEHSESYEQYF - TRBJ2-7 - TRBV2
TGTGCCAGCAGCTTAGCCGGTTCCGCTGGCTACACCTTC CASSLAGSAGYTF - TRBJ1-2 - TRBV7-2
TGCAGCGTCCCCGATATCAGCTCCTACAATGAGCAGTTCTTC CSVPDISSYNEQFF many TRBJ2-1 - TRBV29-1
TGTGCCAGCAGCTGGACAGGGGGCGAGGGTACGCAGTATTTT CASSWTGGEGTQYF - TRBJ2-3 TRBD1 TRBV7-3
TGCGCCAGCAGCTCCGCGACAGGGGCTCGGGTTACGACCCAGTACTTC CASSSATGARVTTQYF - TRBJ2-5 TRBD1 TRBV5-1
TGTGCCAGCAGTCACTACTCCGAGCAGTACTTC CASSHYSEQYF few TRBJ2-7 - TRBV6-5
TGTGCCAGCAGCTTGGAGGCTAGCGGGAGGGGAAACACCGGGGAGCTGTTTTTT CASSLEASGRGNTGELFF - TRBJ2-2 TRBD2 TRBV7-8
TGTGCCAGCAGCTTGAGGGCCTCCTACAATGAGCAGTTCTTC CASSLRASYNEQFF - TRBJ2-1 - TRBV7-2
TGTGCCAGCAGCTCCCGACAGGACGCCTCCCACGAGCAGTACTTC CASSSRQDASHEQYF - TRBJ2-7 - TRBV14